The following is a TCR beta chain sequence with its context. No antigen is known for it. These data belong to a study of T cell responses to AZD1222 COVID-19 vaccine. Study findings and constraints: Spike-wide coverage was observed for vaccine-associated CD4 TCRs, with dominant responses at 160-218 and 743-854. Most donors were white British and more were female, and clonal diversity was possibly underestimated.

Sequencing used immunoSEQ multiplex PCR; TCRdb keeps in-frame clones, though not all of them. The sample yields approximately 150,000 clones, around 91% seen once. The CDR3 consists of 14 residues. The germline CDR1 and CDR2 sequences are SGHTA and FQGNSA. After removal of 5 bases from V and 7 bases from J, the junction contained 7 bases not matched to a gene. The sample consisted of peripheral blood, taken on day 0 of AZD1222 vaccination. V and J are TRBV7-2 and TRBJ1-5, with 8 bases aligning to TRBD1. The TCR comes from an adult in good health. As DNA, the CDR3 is TGTGCCAGCAGCATTCAGGGGGCTGGGCAGCCCCAGCATTTT. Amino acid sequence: CASSIQGAGQPQHF. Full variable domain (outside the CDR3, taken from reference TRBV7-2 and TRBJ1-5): GAGVSQSPSNKVTEKGKDVELRCDPISGHTALYWYRQSLGQGLEFLIYFQGNSAPDKSGLPSDRFSAERTGGSVSTLTIQRTQQEDSAVYLCASSIQGAGQPQHFGDGTRLSIL.